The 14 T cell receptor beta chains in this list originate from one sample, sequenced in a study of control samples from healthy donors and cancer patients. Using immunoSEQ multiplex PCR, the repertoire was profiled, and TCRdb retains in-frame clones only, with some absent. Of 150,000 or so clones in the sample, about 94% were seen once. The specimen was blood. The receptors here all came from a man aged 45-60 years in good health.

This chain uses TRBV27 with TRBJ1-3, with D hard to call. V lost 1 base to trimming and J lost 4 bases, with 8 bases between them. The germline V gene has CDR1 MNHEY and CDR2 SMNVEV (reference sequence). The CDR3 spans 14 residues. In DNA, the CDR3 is TGTGCCAGCAGTTTATTAGGACCCGGAAACACCATATATTTT. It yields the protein CASSLLGPGNTIYF.

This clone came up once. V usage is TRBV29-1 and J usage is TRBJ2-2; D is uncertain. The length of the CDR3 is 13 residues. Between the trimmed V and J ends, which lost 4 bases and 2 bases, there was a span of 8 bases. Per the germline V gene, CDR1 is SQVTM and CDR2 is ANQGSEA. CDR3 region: CSVVRPNTGELFF. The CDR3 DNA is TGCAGCGTTGTTCGCCCTAACACCGGGGAGCTGTTTTTT.

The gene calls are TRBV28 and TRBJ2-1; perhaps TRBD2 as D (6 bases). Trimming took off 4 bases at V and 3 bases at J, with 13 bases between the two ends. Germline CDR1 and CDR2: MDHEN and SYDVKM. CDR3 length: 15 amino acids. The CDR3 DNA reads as TGTGCCAGCAGTTCCGGGACGGACTACTACAATGAGCAGTTCTTC. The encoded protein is CASSSGTDYYNEQFF.

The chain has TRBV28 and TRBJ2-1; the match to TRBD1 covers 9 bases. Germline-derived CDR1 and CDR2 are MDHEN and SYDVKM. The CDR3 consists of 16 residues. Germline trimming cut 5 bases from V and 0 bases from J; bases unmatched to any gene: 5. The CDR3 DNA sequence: TGTGCCAGCAGTCTAGGGACAGGGAGCTCCTACAATGAGCAGTTCTTC. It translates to CASSLGTGSSYNEQFF.

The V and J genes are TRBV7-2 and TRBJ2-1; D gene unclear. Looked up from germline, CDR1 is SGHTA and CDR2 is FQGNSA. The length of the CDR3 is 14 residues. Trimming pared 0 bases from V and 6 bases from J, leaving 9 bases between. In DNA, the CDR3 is TGTGCCAGCAGCTTAGCTCCCGCAAGCAATGAGCAGTTCTTC. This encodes CASSLAPASNEQFF. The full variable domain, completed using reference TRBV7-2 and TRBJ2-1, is GAGVSQSPSNKVTEKGKDVELRCDPISGHTALYWYRQSLGQGLEFLIYFQGNSAPDKSGLPSDRFSAERTGGSVSTLTIQRTQQEDSAVYLCASSLAPASNEQFFGPGTRLTVL.

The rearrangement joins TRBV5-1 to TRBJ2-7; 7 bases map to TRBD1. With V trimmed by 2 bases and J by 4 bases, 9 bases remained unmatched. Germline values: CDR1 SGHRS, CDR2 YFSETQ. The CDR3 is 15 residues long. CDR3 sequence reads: CASSLNPTGAYEQYF. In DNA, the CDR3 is TGCGCCAGCAGCTTAAACCCTACAGGGGCGTACGAGCAGTACTTC.

The CDR3 spells CASTHRLGTDTQYF. CDR3 nucleotides: TGTGCCAGCACCCATAGACTGGGCACAGATACGCAGTATTTT. This sequence joins TRBV3-1 (or the pseudogene TRBV3-2) and TRBJ2-3; no reliable D call. V lost 7 bases and J 1 base, leaving 12 bases between the germline ends. Germline V lookup: CDR1 LGHDT, CDR2 YNNKEL (reference sequence). The CDR3 loop spans 14 amino acids.

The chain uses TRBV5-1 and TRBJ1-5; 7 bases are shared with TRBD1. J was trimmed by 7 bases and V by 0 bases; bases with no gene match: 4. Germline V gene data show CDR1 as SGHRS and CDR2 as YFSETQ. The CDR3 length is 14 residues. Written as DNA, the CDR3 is TGCGCCAGCAGCTTGGAAGGGGGCGGGCAGCCCCAGCATTTT. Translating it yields CASSLEGGGQPQHF.

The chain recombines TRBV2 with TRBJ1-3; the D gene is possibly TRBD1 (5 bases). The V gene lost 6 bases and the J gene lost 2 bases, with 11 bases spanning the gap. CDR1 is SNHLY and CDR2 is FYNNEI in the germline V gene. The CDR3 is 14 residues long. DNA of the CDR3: TGTGCCAGCAGACAGGATACTGCTGGAAACACCATATATTTT. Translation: CASRQDTAGNTIYF. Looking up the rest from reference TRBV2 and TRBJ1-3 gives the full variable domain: EPEVTQTPSHQVTQMGQEVILRCVPISNHLYFYWYRQILGQKVEFLVSFYNNEISEKSEIFDDQFSVERPDGSNFTLKIRSTKLEDSAMYFCASRQDTAGNTIYFGEGSWLTVV.

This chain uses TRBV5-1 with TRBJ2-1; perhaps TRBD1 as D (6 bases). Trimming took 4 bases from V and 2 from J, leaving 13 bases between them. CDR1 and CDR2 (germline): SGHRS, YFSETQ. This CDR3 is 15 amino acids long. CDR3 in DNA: TGCGCCAGCAGCCCGAACAGGGCCCCCTACAATGAGCAGTTCTTC. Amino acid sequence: CASSPNRAPYNEQFF. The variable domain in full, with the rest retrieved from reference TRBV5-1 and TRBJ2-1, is KAGVTQTPRYLIKTRGQQVTLSCSPISGHRSVSWYQQTPGQGLQFLFEYFSETQRNKGNFPGRFSGRQFSNSRSEMNVSTLELGDSALYLCASSPNRAPYNEQFFGPGTRLTVL.

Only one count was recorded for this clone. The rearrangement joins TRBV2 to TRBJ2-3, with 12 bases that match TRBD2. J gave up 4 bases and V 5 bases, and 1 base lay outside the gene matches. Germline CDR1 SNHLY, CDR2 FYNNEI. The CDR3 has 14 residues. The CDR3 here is CASSSSGRADTQYF. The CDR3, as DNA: TGTGCCAGCAGTTCTAGCGGGAGGGCAGATACGCAGTATTTT.

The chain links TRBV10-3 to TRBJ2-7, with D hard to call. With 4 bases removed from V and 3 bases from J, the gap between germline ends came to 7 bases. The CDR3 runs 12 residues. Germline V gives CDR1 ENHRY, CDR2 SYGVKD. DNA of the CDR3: TGTGCCATCAGTGCCGGCGGCTACGAGCAGTACTTC. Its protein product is CAISAGGYEQYF.

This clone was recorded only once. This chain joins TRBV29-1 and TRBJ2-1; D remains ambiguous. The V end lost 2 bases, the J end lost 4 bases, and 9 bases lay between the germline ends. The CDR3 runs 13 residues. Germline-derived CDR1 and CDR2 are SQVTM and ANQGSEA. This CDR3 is CSVELSLYNEQFF. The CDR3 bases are TGCAGCGTTGAATTAAGCCTATACAATGAGCAGTTCTTC.

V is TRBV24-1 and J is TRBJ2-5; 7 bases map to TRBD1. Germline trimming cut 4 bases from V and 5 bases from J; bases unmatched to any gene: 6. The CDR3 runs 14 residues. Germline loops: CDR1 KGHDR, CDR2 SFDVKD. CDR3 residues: CATSDQTGSETQYF. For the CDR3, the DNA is TGTGCCACCAGTGACCAGACAGGGTCCGAGACCCAGTACTTC.